This note documents a single T cell receptor (beta chain) sequence. What it binds is not known. This specimen belongs to a study of CD8+ T cells in alopecia areata. Following RNA extraction, reverse transcription yielded cDNA that acted as the sequencing template. Clones were sequenced by immunoSEQ multiplex PCR, and TCRdb holds only the in-frame ones, with some missing. The sample includes approximately 210,000 clones, 60% of them seen just once. Germline lookup yields CDR1 GTSNPN and CDR2 SVGIG (reference sequence). The germline V and J ends were trimmed by 3 bases and 8 bases, with 13 bases remaining between them. CDR3 size: 13 residues. Study results and limitations: Many expanded lesional clones persisted during tofacitinib (in both scalp and blood). Researchers say the link of baseline CD8+ expansion to response remains uncertain, with one nonresponder.

Treatment noted: oral pan-JAK inhibitor, 5-10 mg twice daily. The clonotype comes from a human donor with alopecia areata. The V call is TRBV30, the J call TRBJ1-4; D unresolved. The material was CD4+ T cells sorted from blood, obtained at week 24, from a patient treated with tofacitinib. This CDR3 reads CAWRTELREKLFF. Here the CDR3 DNA reads TGTGCCTGGAGAACAGAGCTCAGGGAAAAACTGTTTTTT.